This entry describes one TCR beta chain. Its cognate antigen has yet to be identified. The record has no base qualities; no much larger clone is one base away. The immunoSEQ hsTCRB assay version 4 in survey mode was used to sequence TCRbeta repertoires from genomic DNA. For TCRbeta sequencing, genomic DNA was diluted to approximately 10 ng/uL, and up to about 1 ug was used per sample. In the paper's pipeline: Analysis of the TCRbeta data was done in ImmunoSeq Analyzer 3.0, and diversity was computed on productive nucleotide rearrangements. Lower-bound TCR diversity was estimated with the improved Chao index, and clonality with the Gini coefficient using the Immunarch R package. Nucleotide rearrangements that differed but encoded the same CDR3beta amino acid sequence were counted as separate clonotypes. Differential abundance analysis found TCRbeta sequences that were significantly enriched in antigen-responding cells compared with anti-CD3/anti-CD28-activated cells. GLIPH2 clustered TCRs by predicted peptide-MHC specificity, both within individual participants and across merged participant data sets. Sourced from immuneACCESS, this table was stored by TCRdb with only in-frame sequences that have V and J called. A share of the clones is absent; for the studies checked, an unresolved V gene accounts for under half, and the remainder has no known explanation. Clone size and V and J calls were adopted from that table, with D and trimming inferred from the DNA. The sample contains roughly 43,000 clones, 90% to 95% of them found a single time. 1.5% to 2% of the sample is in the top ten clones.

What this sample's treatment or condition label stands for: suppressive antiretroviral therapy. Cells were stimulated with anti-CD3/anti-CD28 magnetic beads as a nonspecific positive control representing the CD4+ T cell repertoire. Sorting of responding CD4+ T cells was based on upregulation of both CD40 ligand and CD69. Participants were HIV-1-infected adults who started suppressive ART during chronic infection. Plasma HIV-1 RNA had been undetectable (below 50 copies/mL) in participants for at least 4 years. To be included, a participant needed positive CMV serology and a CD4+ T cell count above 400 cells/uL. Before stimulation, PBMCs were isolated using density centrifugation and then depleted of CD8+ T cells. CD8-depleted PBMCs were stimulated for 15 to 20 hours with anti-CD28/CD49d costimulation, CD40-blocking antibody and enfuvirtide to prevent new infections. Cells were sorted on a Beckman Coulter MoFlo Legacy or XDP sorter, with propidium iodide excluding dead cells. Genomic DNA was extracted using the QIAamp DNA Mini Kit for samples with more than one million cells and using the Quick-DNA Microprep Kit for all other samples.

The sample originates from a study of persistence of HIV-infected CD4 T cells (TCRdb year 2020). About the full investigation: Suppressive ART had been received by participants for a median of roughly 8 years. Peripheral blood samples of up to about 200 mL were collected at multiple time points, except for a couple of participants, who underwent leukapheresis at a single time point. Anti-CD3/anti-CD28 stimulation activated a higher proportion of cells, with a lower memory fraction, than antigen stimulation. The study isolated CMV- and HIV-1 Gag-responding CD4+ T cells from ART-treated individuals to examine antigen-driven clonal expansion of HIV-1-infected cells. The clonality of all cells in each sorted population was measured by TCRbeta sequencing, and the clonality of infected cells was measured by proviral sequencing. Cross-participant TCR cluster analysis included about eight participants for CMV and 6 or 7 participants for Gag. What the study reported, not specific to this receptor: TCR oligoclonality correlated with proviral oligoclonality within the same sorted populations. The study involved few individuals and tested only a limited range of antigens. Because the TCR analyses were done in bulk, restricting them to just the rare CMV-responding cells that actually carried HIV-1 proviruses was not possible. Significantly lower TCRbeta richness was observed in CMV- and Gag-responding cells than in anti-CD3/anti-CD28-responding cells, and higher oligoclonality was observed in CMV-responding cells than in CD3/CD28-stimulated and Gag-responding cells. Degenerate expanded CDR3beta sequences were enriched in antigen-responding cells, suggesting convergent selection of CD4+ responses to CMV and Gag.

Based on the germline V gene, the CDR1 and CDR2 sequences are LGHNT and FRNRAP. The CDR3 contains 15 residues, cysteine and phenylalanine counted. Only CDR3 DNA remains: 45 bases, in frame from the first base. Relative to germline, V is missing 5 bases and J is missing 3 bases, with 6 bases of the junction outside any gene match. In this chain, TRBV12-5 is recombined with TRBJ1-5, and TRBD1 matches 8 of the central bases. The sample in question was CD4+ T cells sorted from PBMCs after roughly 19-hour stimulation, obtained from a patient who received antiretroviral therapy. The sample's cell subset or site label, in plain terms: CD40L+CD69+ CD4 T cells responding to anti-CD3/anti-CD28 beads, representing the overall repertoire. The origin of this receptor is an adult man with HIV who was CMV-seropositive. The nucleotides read TGTGCTAGTGGTCCTGGACAGGGCTTCAATCAGCCCCAGCATTTT. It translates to CASGPGQGFNQPQHF.